These 28 T cell receptor beta chains share one sample of origin, sequenced in a study of regulatory T cells in long-lasting Graves disease (dated by TCRdb to the early 2020s). The sample's time point label, decoded: persistent/refractory GD, antithyroid drugs over 5 years with positive TRAb. For both TCR sequencing and RNA sequencing, RNA was extracted from PBMCs in TRIzol. Library construction relied on multiplex PCR. The sequencer listed for this sample is Illumina HiSeq 4000. CDR3 regions were amplified by Arm-PCR with iRepertoire HTBI primers to construct TCR beta libraries. Starting from the raw public reads, TCRdb applied fastp trimming at Q25, assembled clones with MiXCR and retained in-frame beta chains. Rows with a matching CDR3 protein are joined into one entry that keeps the most common DNA and genes. The sample profile shows more than 300,000 distinct CDR3 sequences; around 20% of them were found once. The ten largest make up less than 35% of the sample.

Sample: peripheral blood mononuclear cells (PBMCs), taken when the disease was refractory, from a patient treated with antithyroid drugs. Receptors were obtained from a female donor with Graves disease.

The CDR3: CASSFSSSIAGGLTGELFF. The CDR3 DNA reads TGTGCCAGCAGCTTTTCGTCCTCGATAGCGGGAGGGCTCACCGGGGAGCTGTTTTTT. The rearrangement uses TRBV7-2 and TRBJ2-2; the match to TRBD2 covers 11 bases. Germline CDR1 reads SGHTA; CDR2 reads FQGNSA. V lost 3 bases, J lost 4 bases, and 13 bases stayed unmatched. The CDR3 extends over 19 amino acids.

This rearrangement joins TRBV27 to TRBJ2-3; D is possibly TRBD2 (5 bases). Trimming removed 6 bases from V and 0 bases from J, with 10 bases in between. The CDR3 runs to 14 residues. Germline V lookup: CDR1 MNHEY, CDR2 SMNVEV (reference sequence). CDR3 region: CASRPWRSTDTQYF. The DNA for the CDR3 is TGTGCCAGCAGACCTTGGAGGAGCACAGATACGCAGTATTTT.

For this clonotype: This may be a read error, as it is one base from a much larger clone. V is TRBV28 and J is TRBJ2-7; tentatively, D is TRBD1 (6 bases). Germline CDR1 reads MDHEN; CDR2 reads SYDVKM. V lost 6 bases and J lost 2, with 14 bases in between. The CDR3 is 14 amino acids. For the CDR3, the DNA is TGTGCCAGCAGATGGGGGACAAGGCCCTACGAGCAGTACTTC. It encodes CASRWGTRPYEQYF.

In this sample, this clonotype turned up many times. The rearrangement uses TRBV28 and TRBJ1-1, with D uncertain. This CDR3 is built from 11 residues. V was shortened by 6 bases and J by 9 bases, with 11 bases between the two germline ends. Germline CDR1 and CDR2: MDHEN and SYDVKM. CDR3 sequence: CASRRPGKAFF. The CDR3 coding sequence is TGTGCCAGCAGGCGCCCGGGAAAAGCTTTCTTT.

This clonotype was observed many times. This chain connects TRBV11-2 to TRBJ2-2; no clear D. Trimming took off 1 base at V and 7 bases at J, with 7 bases between the two ends. Looked up from germline, CDR1 is SGHAT and CDR2 is FQNNGV. CDR3 length: 13 residues. The CDR3 DNA follows: TGTGCCAGCAGCTTAGTCCCTGGCGGGGAGCTGTTTTTT. Translated: CASSLVPGGELFF.

The chain is built from TRBV18 and TRBJ1-2; no clear D gene. This CDR3 comprises 15 residues. Germline V gene data show CDR1 as KGHSH and CDR2 as LQKENI. V shed 3 bases and J shed 6 bases, with 17 bases lying between them. CDR3 amino acids: CASSPLREAGNGYTF. The CDR3 nucleotides are TGTGCCAGCTCACCGTTACGGGAAGCGGGGAATGGCTACACCTTC.

This clonotype was counted many times. The chain recombines TRBV12-3 or TRBV12-4 with TRBJ1-5; tentative D call: TRBD1 (6 bases). With 5 bases removed from V and 2 bases from J, the gap between germline ends came to 13 bases. The CDR3 consists of 15 residues. As DNA, the CDR3 is TGTGCCAGCAGTGTAACAGGGAGCGGCAATCAGCCCCAGCATTTT. This codes for CASSVTGSGNQPQHF.

This clonotype was observed many times. V usage is TRBV2 and J usage is TRBJ2-7, with TRBD2 matching over 13 bases. Germline CDR1 SNHLY, CDR2 FYNNEI. This CDR3 spans 14 amino acids. V trimming: 6 bases; J trimming: 10 bases; junction bases outside the gene matches: 9. DNA for the CDR3: TGTGCCAGCAGCGAGCTCGGACTAGCGGGGGTCCAGTACTTC. Amino acid sequence: CASSELGLAGVQYF.

This clonotype came up a few times. The V gene is TRBV7-2, the J gene TRBJ2-4; 8 positions match TRBD1. From germline, CDR1 is SGHTA and CDR2 FQGNSA. Trimming cost V 6 bases and J 6 bases; bases outside gene matches: 4. The CDR3 has 13 residues. CDR3 loop: CASSSDRGNIQYF. DNA for the CDR3: TGTGCCAGCAGTTCCGACAGGGGAAACATTCAGTACTTC.

This clonotype was seen repeatedly, ten times or more. V usage is TRBV27 and J usage is TRBJ1-5; unclear D gene. From germline, CDR1 is MNHEY and CDR2 SMNVEV (reference sequence). Trimming took 4 bases from V and 3 from J, leaving 10 bases between them. The CDR3 is 14 amino acids. DNA for the CDR3: TGTGCCAGCAGTTCCCGGGATCACAATCAGCCCCAGCATTTT. It is translated as CASSSRDHNQPQHF.

The rearrangement uses TRBV6-1 and TRBJ1-1; tentative D call: TRBD1 (5 bases). The germline V and J ends were trimmed by 1 base and 7 bases, with 10 bases remaining between them. There are 13 residues in the CDR3. The germline gives CDR1 MNHNS, CDR2 SASEGT. CDR3 amino acids: CASSEGGIGEAFF. The CDR3 nucleotides are TGTGCCAGCAGTGAAGGGGGGATTGGTGAAGCTTTCTTT.

This clonotype occurred a few times. The V and J genes are TRBV27 and TRBJ1-2, with no clear D. The CDR3 spans 12 residues. The V gene's germline CDR1 is MNHEY and CDR2 SMNVEV (reference sequence). Trimming pared 6 bases from V and 6 bases from J, leaving 11 bases between. The CDR3, as DNA: TGTGCCAGCAGAGGACCGGATGATGGCTACACCTTC. Translating gives CASRGPDDGYTF.

This clonotype was counted a single time. This chain links TRBV4-1 with TRBJ2-2, with TRBD2 matching over 9 bases. The CDR3 has 18 residues. The germline V gene has CDR1 MGHRA and CDR2 YSYEKL. Trimming removed 4 bases from V and 6 bases from J; junction bases left unmatched: 15. The CDR3 region has the DNA TGCGCCAGCAGCCGAAAGCCCAATAGCGGGGGTGATGCCGGGGAGCTGTTTTTT. Translation: CASSRKPNSGGDAGELFF.

The chain carries TRBV2 and TRBJ2-3; no definite D call. The V gene lost 7 bases and the J gene lost 3 bases, with 8 bases spanning the gap. The CDR3 length is 12 residues. The V gene's germline CDR1 is SNHLY and CDR2 FYNNEI. In DNA, the CDR3 is TGTGCCAGCATCCTCCGGACAGATACGCAGTATTTT. Residues: CASILRTDTQYF.

Only a few counts were recorded for this clonotype. This could be a read error, since a much larger clone is one nucleotide away. The rearrangement uses TRBV28 and TRBJ2-2; D is unresolved. The V and J ends lost 4 bases and 1 base respectively, with 7 bases between them. The germline gives CDR1 MDHEN, CDR2 SYDVKM. The CDR3 spans 14 residues. The CDR3 nucleotides read TGTGCCAGCAGTTCGGCCCTGAACACCGGGGAGCTGTTTTTT. It encodes CASSSALNTGELFF.

This clonotype was counted ten times or more. This chain connects TRBV11-2 to TRBJ2-7; D is perhaps TRBD1 (6 bases). V lost 3 bases and J 6 bases, leaving 15 bases between the germline ends. The CDR3 consists of 14 residues. The germline V gene encodes CDR1 SGHAT and CDR2 FQNNGV. The CDR3 loop reads CASSFSVEGGEQYF. In nucleotides, the CDR3 is TGTGCCAGCAGCTTCTCAGTCGAAGGGGGCGAGCAGTACTTC.

This clonotype was recorded many times. V and J are TRBV6-1 and TRBJ1-3; 8 bases line up with TRBD1. V lost 11 bases, J lost 0 bases, and 6 bases stayed unmatched. The CDR3 extends over 14 amino acids. In germline, CDR1 is MNHNS, CDR2 SASEGT. The CDR3 here is CASTGASSGNTIYF. The CDR3 DNA reads TGTGCCTCGACAGGGGCGTCCTCTGGAAACACCATATATTTT.

The chain employs TRBV6-1 and TRBJ2-7, with D possibly called TRBD1 or TRBD2 (6 bases each). From germline, CDR1 is MNHNS and CDR2 SASEGT. The CDR3 runs 15 residues. V lost 5 bases, J lost 3 bases, and 17 bases lay in between. CDR3 loop: CASSPTGRSLYEQYF. DNA for the CDR3: TGTGCCAGCAGTCCAACAGGGAGGTCCCTCTACGAGCAGTACTTC.

This clonotype occurred a few times. V gene TRBV7-9 combines with J gene TRBJ2-7; no clear D gene. The germline CDR1 and CDR2 sequences are SEHNR and FQNEAQ (reference sequence). The CDR3 loop spans 15 amino acids. Trimming removed 5 bases at V and 1 base at J, with 15 bases between. In DNA, the CDR3 is TGTGCCAGCAGCCCCCACCGACTGGCTTCCTACGAGCAGTACTTC. Its protein product is CASSPHRLASYEQYF.

The rearrangement joins TRBV5-1 to TRBJ2-7; either TRBD1 or TRBD2 may supply D (5 bases each). Germline-derived CDR1 and CDR2 are SGHRS and YFSETQ. This CDR3 contains 15 residues. The V and J ends lost 7 bases and 3 bases respectively, with 20 bases between them. In nucleotides, the CDR3 is TGCGCCAGCGCCTATGGGACGGGCGGCTTCTACGAGCAGTACTTC. It encodes CASAYGTGGFYEQYF.

Ten or more counts support this clonotype. CDR3 nucleotide sequence: TGTGCCAGCAGGGGGACAGAGAACACTGAAGCTTTCTTT. This encodes CASRGTENTEAFF. The gene calls are TRBV12-3 or TRBV12-4 and TRBJ1-1; 7 bases fit TRBD1. Germline trimming cut 6 bases from V and 1 base from J; bases unmatched to any gene: 2. This CDR3 region has 13 residues.

CDR3 protein: CASSRLTVNTEAFF. CDR3 bases: TGCGCCAGCAGCCGCCTGACAGTCAACACTGAAGCTTTCTTT. The rearrangement joins TRBV4-3 to TRBJ1-1, with D maybe TRBD1 (5 bases). V was pared by 4 bases and J by 2 bases, with 11 bases between. The CDR3 runs 14 residues. The V gene's germline CDR1 is LGHNA and CDR2 YSLEER.

The V call is TRBV5-6, the J call TRBJ1-2; unclear D gene. Between the trimmed V and J ends, which lost 2 bases and 10 bases, there was a span of 15 bases. Germline loops: CDR1 SGHDT, CDR2 YYEEEE. This CDR3 has 13 residues. CDR3 sequence reads: CASSFVRHTPYTF. The CDR3 bases are TGTGCCAGCAGCTTTGTGAGACACACTCCCTACACCTTC.

This clonotype showed up many times. The chain couples TRBV6-1 to TRBJ2-6; 8 bases align to TRBD2. The V gene end was trimmed by 7 bases and the J gene end by 0 bases; junction bases not matched to a gene: 8. Germline CDR1 MNHNS, CDR2 SASEGT. The CDR3 length is 17 residues. In DNA form, the CDR3 reads TGTGCCAGCATGCGAGGGCGGGGGGTCTCTGGGGCCAACGTCCTGACTTTC. The encoded protein is CASMRGRGVSGANVLTF.

The chain links TRBV2 to TRBJ2-1, with TRBD1 matching 8 bases. Germline V gene lookup returns CDR1 SNHLY and CDR2 FYNNEI. V lost 4 bases to trimming and J lost 7 bases; unmatched junction nucleotides: 6. This CDR3 has 14 amino acids. CDR3 in DNA: TGTGCCAGCAGTGGATCCGGGACAGGAAATGAGCAGTTCTTC. Residues: CASSGSGTGNEQFF.

There are a few counts of this clonotype. The rearrangement joins TRBV20-1 to TRBJ1-1, with D uncertain. Germline V CDR1 and CDR2: DFQATT, SNEGSKA (reference sequence). The V gene lost 0 bases and the J gene lost 0 bases, with 8 bases spanning the gap. This CDR3 contains 14 residues. The CDR3 DNA reads as TGCAGTGCTAGAGATCCGGGAGTGAACACTGAAGCTTTCTTT. Amino acids: CSARDPGVNTEAFF.

This clonotype has a count of ten or more. The chain uses TRBV12-3 or TRBV12-4 and TRBJ2-7; TRBD1 matches 7 bases. V lost 6 bases and J lost 3; bases outside the gene matches: 11. The CDR3 totals 15 residues. The CDR3 spells CASSPFTGVRYEQYF. The CDR3 DNA reads as TGTGCCAGCAGCCCCTTCACAGGGGTTCGCTACGAGCAGTACTTC.

This clonotype was seen at least ten times. The CDR3 sequence: CASSPRDTTSNQPQHF. For the CDR3, the DNA is TGTGCCAGCAGCCCCAGGGACACTACTAGCAATCAGCCCCAGCATTTT. The V gene is TRBV7-2, the J gene TRBJ1-5; possibly TRBD1 for D (6 bases). The germline V gene has CDR1 SGHTA and CDR2 FQGNSA. V dropped 5 bases and J dropped 0 bases, with 14 bases sitting between them. The CDR3 is 16 residues long.